The 21 T cell receptor beta chains given below trace back to one sample, sequenced in a study of regulatory T cells in long-lasting Graves disease. Assembly of TCR beta libraries relied on iRepertoire HTBI primers together with Arm-PCR of CDR3 regions. From the multiplex PCR reads, TCRdb called clonotypes with MiXCR, one entry per CDR3 protein. Of about 540,000 distinct CDR3 sequences listed, 13% are singletons. Time point meaning: newly diagnosed GD, antithyroid drugs for less than 3 months. There was RNA extracted from PBMCs, and the TCR library was made from it. The same data also went into a second study, on T cells in Graves' hyperthyroidism and ophthalmopathy.

The sample in question was peripheral blood mononuclear cells (PBMCs), obtained at new diagnosis, from a patient treated with antithyroid drugs. These receptors all stem from a man aged 30-40 years with Graves disease.

This clonotype was counted many times. The rearrangement uses TRBV7-2 and TRBJ2-5; 8 nucleotides line up with TRBD2. V lost 0 bases to trimming and J lost 4 bases; unmatched junction nucleotides: 7. CDR3 length equals 16 residues. The germline CDR1 and CDR2 sequences are SGHTA and FQGNSA. The CDR3 loop is CASSLAAGGTGETQYF. The CDR3 nucleotides are TGTGCCAGCAGCTTAGCGGCGGGAGGAACCGGAGAGACCCAGTACTTC.

This clonotype was picked up many times. The rearrangement joins TRBV19 to TRBJ2-5, with 8 nucleotides matching TRBD1. This CDR3 contains 14 residues. Germline loops: CDR1 LNHDA, CDR2 SQIVND (reference sequence). With 7 bases clipped from V and 5 bases from J, the junction kept 9 bases outside the gene matches. CDR3 nucleotide sequence: TGTGCCAGTACCTCCGGGACAGGTAGTGAGACCCAGTACTTC. Translated: CASTSGTGSETQYF.

About this clonotype itself: It may be a read error: a sequence one base away is much more abundant. The chain is built from TRBV5-5 and TRBJ2-5; D possibly corresponds to TRBD2 (6 bases). Germline lookup yields CDR1 SGHKS and CDR2 YYEKEE (reference sequence). The CDR3 runs 15 residues. The CDR3 here is CTSSHDSGPQETQYF. Here the CDR3 DNA reads TGTACCAGCAGCCACGATAGCGGACCCCAAGAGACCCAGTACTTC.

This clonotype was counted at least ten times. The chain combines TRBV20-1 with TRBJ2-7; D gene ambiguous. The CDR3 runs to 14 residues. V was cut by 6 bases and J by 0 bases, with 15 bases left in between. Germline CDR1 and CDR2: DFQATT and SNEGSKA (reference sequence). CDR3 amino acids: CSALPSESSYEQYF. CDR3 bases: TGCAGTGCCCTCCCCAGCGAGAGCTCCTACGAGCAGTACTTC.

This clonotype was seen a handful of times. The chain is built from TRBV20-1 and TRBJ2-7, with 7 bases fitting TRBD2. The CDR3 contains 13 residues. Germline-derived CDR1 and CDR2 are DFQATT and SNEGSKA (reference sequence). J lost 6 bases, V lost 0 bases, and 5 bases had no gene match. CDR3 bases: TGCAGTGCTAGAGATCCCGGACTAGGCGAGCAGTACTTC. Translation: CSARDPGLGEQYF.

This clonotype was detected many times. The V call is TRBV12-3 or TRBV12-4, the J call TRBJ2-1; perhaps TRBD2 as D (5 bases). V lost 5 bases, J lost 1 base, and 12 bases lay in between. The CDR3 extends over 15 amino acids. CDR3 residues: CASSPRTVSYNEQFF. The CDR3 DNA reads TGTGCCAGCAGTCCCCGGACTGTATCCTACAATGAGCAGTTCTTC.

Regarding this clonotype: No conserved phenylalanine or tryptophan is present at the end of the CDR3, so a read error is the likely explanation. The rearrangement uses TRBV10-3 and TRBJ2-2, with D possibly being TRBD2 (6 bases). Trimming cost V 2 bases and J 1 base, with 8 bases left between them. Looked up from germline, CDR1 is ENHRY and CDR2 is SYGVKD. CDR3 length equals 15 residues. The CDR3 is CAISERDWNTGELFS. In DNA form, the CDR3 reads TGTGCCATCAGTGAGCGGGACTGGAACACCGGGGAGCTGTTTTCT.

Ten or more counts support this clonotype. This rearrangement joins TRBV28 to TRBJ2-3, with D tentatively TRBD2 (6 bases). V dropped 3 bases and J dropped 6 bases, with 13 bases sitting between them. The CDR3 contains 14 residues. Germline loops: CDR1 MDHEN, CDR2 SYDVKM. CDR3 in amino acids: CASSLDGRGDTQYF. DNA of the CDR3: TGTGCCAGCAGTTTGGACGGGAGAGGGGATACGCAGTATTTT.

This clonotype was detected many times. The chain recombines TRBV20-1 with TRBJ2-3, with 8 bases that match TRBD1. This CDR3 has 12 residues. CDR1 and CDR2 from the germline V gene are DFQATT and SNEGSKA (reference sequence). This CDR3 is CTPGGGTDTQYF. CDR3 sequence (DNA): TGCACCCCAGGGGGCGGGACAGATACGCAGTATTTT.

This clonotype appeared many times. V is TRBV6-5 and J is TRBJ2-1, with 13 bases lining up with TRBD2. J gave up 2 bases and V 0 bases, and 13 bases lay outside the gene matches. The CDR3 sequence is 21 residues long. Germline CDR1 reads MNHEY; CDR2 reads SVGAGI. The CDR3 region is CASSYSRPGLAGFGTYNEQFF. CDR3 sequence (DNA): TGTGCCAGCAGTTACTCGAGACCGGGACTAGCGGGGTTTGGGACCTACAATGAGCAGTTCTTC.

The rearrangement joins TRBV9 to TRBJ1-1, with D possibly being TRBD1 (6 bases). Trimming cost V 4 bases and J 5 bases, with 18 bases left between them. This CDR3 is 15 amino acids long. Germline CDR1 is SGDLS and CDR2 is YYNGEE. The CDR3 loop reads CASSLTSGGSTEAFF. The CDR3 DNA sequence: TGTGCCAGCAGCCTTACTTCGGGGGGCAGTACTGAAGCTTTCTTT.

With respect to this clonotype: Being one base from a much bigger clone, this may be a read error. V and J are TRBV5-1 and TRBJ1-1; a weak D match, TRBD1 (5 bases). The germline V and J ends were trimmed by 2 bases and 7 bases, with 15 bases remaining between them. The CDR3 contains 14 residues. Germline loops: CDR1 SGHRS, CDR2 YFSETQ. CDR3 bases: TGCGCCAGCAGCTTCGGGGGTATCGGAATTGAAGCTTTCTTT. It is translated as CASSFGGIGIEAFF.

This clonotype has at least ten counts. The CDR3 here is CASSMQGNRNEQFF. The CDR3 DNA reads as TGTGCCAGCAGTATGCAAGGTAATAGGAATGAGCAGTTCTTC. The rearrangement links TRBV7-3 to TRBJ2-1, with D uncertain. The V and J ends lost 6 bases and 7 bases respectively, with 16 bases between them. The germline gives CDR1 SGHTA, CDR2 FQGTGA. The CDR3 sequence is 14 residues long.

At least ten counts were recorded for this clonotype. The rearrangement joins TRBV5-1 to TRBJ2-5, with 12 positions matching TRBD1. The germline V gene encodes CDR1 SGHRS and CDR2 YFSETQ. J gave up 5 bases and V 5 bases, and 4 bases lay outside the gene matches. There are 14 residues in the CDR3. CDR3 DNA sequence: TGCGCCAGCAGGCCGGGACAGGGGGCTGAGACCCAGTACTTC. As protein: CASRPGQGAETQYF.

The chain joins TRBV29-1 to TRBJ2-7; D not certain. The CDR3 covers 13 residues. Trimming took off 0 bases at V and 3 bases at J, with 9 bases between the two ends. Looked up from germline, CDR1 is SQVTM and CDR2 is ANQGSEA. The CDR3 coding sequence is TGCAGCGTTGAAGAAGGACCACACTACGAGCAGTACTTC. Translation gives CSVEEGPHYEQYF.

The sample holds many counts of this clonotype. The chain employs TRBV27 and TRBJ1-5, with TRBD1 matching over 9 bases. CDR1 MNHEY and CDR2 SMNVEV come from the germline V gene (reference sequence). The CDR3 is 16 amino acids. Unmatched junction bases numbered 7, after V lost 5 bases and J lost 2 bases. This CDR3 reads CASSSRDRAGNQPQHF. CDR3 nucleotide sequence: TGTGCCAGCAGTAGCCGGGACAGGGCCGGCAATCAGCCCCAGCATTTT.

This clonotype was seen ten or more times. The rearrangement joins TRBV7-3 to TRBJ2-1, with TRBD2 as a possible D gene (7 bases). CDR1 SGHTA and CDR2 FQGTGA come from the germline V gene. CDR3 length equals 13 residues. V lost 6 bases, J lost 8 bases, and 14 bases lay in between. CDR3 in DNA: TGTGCCAGCAGTTGGGGGGGCGGGGATGAGCAGTTCTTC. It codes for CASSWGGGDEQFF.

This clonotype showed up just a few times. This CDR3 is missing its conserved last phenylalanine or tryptophan, likely due to a read error. The chain has TRBV2 and TRBJ2-7, with D hard to call. Deletions cut 7 bases from V and 7 bases from J, with 14 bases between. CDR1 is SNHLY and CDR2 is FYNNEI in the germline V gene. CDR3 length: 12 amino acids. This CDR3 is CASTGRQWEQYL. The CDR3 DNA follows: TGTGCCAGCACCGGCAGGCAGTGGGAGCAGTACCTC.

The rearrangement uses TRBV7-3 and TRBJ2-3; 12 bases are shared with TRBD2. CDR3 length: 17 residues. Looked up from germline, CDR1 is SGHTA and CDR2 is FQGTGA. The V and J ends lost 3 bases and 6 bases, in that order; junction bases with no gene match: 10. CDR3 region: CASSFESGTSGRDTQYF. The CDR3 nucleotides are TGTGCCAGCAGCTTCGAAAGTGGGACTAGCGGGCGGGATACGCAGTATTTT.

This clonotype was recorded at least ten times. The chain couples TRBV5-1 to TRBJ1-4, with a possible D match to TRBD1 (6 bases). In germline, CDR1 is SGHRS, CDR2 YFSETQ. With 3 bases removed from V and 8 bases from J, the gap between germline ends came to 11 bases. The CDR3 is made up of 13 amino acids. CDR3 coding DNA: TGCGCCAGCAGCTCGGACAGCCGCGAAAAACTGTTTTTT. Translated: CASSSDSREKLFF. Combining the CDR3 with reference TRBV5-1 and TRBJ1-4 gives the whole variable domain KAGVTQTPRYLIKTRGQQVTLSCSPISGHRSVSWYQQTPGQGLQFLFEYFSETQRNKGNFPGRFSGRQFSNSRSEMNVSTLELGDSALYLCASSSDSREKLFFGSGTQLSVL.

A note on this clonotype: A single base is all that separates this from a far larger clone, so a read error is likely. The chain combines TRBV7-3 with TRBJ2-3; TRBD2 might be the D (6 bases). This CDR3 spans 14 amino acids. V lost 9 bases and J 3 bases, leaving 16 bases between the germline ends. CDR1 and CDR2 (germline): SGHTA, FQGTGA. In nucleotides, the CDR3 is TGTGCCAGGTTCAGCCGGGGACTGACAGATACGCAGTATTTT. Translating it yields CARFSRGLTDTQYF.